This TCR beta chain was found in a study of control samples from healthy donors and cancer patients. The repertoire was sequenced with immunoSEQ multiplex PCR; TCRdb's copy has only in-frame clones and lacks some. The sample lists 74,000 or so clones; about 89% were seen once. The CDR3 contains 15 residues. V lost 3 bases, J lost 5 bases, and 16 bases lay in between. The germline V gene encodes CDR1 SGHNT and CDR2 YYREEE (reference sequence). The sample comprised blood. The receptor comes from a man aged 45-65 years in good health. This chain connects TRBV5-4 to TRBJ2-3, with D perhaps matching TRBD2 (6 bases). The CDR3 DNA is TGTGCCAGCAGCTCAACCGGGATGGGGGGAGATACGCAGTATTTT. Amino acid sequence: CASSSTGMGGDTQYF.